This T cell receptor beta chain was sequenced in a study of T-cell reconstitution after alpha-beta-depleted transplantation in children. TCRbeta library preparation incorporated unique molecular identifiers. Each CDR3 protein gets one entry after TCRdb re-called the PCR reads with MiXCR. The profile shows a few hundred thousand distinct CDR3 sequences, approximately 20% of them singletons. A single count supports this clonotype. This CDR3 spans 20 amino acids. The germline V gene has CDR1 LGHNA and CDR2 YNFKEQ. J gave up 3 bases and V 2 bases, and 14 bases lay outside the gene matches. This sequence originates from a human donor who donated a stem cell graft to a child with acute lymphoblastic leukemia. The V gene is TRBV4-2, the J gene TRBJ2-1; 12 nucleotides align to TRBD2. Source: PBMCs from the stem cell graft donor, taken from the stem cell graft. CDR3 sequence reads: CASSQTTGTSGRGIYNEQFF. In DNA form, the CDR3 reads TGTGCCAGCAGCCAAACTACCGGGACTAGCGGGCGAGGGATCTACAATGAGCAGTTCTTC.